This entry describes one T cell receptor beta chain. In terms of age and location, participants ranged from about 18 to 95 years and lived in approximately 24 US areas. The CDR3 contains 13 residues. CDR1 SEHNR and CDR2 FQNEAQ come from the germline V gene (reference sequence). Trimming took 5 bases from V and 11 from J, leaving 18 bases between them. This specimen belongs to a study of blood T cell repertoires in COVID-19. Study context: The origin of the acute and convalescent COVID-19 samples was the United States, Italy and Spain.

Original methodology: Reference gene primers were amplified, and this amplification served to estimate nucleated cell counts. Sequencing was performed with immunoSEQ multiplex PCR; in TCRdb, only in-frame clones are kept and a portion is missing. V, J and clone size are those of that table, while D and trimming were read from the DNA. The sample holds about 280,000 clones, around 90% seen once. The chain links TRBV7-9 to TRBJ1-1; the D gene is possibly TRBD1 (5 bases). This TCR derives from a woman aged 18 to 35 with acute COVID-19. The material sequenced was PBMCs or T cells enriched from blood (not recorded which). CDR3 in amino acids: CASSDSRLALAFF. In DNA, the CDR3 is TGTGCCAGCAGCGACAGCCGCCTGGCCTTGGCTTTCTTT. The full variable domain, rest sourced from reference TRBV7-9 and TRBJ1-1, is DTGVSQNPRHKITKRGQNVTFRCDPISEHNRLYWYRQTLGQGPEFLTYFQNEAQLEKSRLLSDRFSAERPKGSFSTLEIQRTEQGDSAMYLCASSDSRLALAFFGQGTRLTVV.